The clone carrying this T cell receptor beta chain was seen repeatedly, ten times or more. Its matching antigen is unknown. This sample was taken from a study of early T cells in non-severe SARS-CoV-2 infection. Study summary: Sequenced material consisted of bulk RNA (from unsorted whole blood), and chains were unpaired. Study outcomes and limitations: A preference for anti-spike CD8 responses marked VDJdb matching, which missed private and CD4 specificities.

Attachment of unique molecular identifiers to individual cDNA molecules was performed. TCRdb reprocessed the 5' RACE reads with MiXCR, giving one entry per CDR3 protein. The data hold about 83,000 distinct CDR3 sequences, with roughly 10% observed a single time. V lost 2 bases and J 5 bases, leaving 7 bases between the germline ends. The germline CDR1 and CDR2 sequences are MNHEY and SMNVEV (reference sequence). This CDR3 is built from 13 residues. The receptor comes from an adult who was a healthcare worker with PCR-confirmed SARS-CoV-2 infection or an uninfected control (not recorded which). This chain links TRBV27 with TRBJ1-5; maybe TRBD1 (6 bases). Source: whole blood, taken at baseline. The CDR3 reads CASSLNRDQPQHF. The CDR3 coding sequence is TGTGCCAGCAGTTTAAACAGGGATCAGCCCCAGCATTTT.